Given below is one T cell receptor beta chain in context. The target of this receptor is not known. Per-base quality was not reported, and no clone a single base away is much larger than it. V trim: 4 bases; J trim: 6 bases; unmatched bases: 7. Reading from cysteine to phenylalanine, the CDR3 counts 15 amino acids. Just the 45-base CDR3 DNA is kept, in frame starting at base 1. Per the germline V gene (reference sequence), GTSNPN is the CDR1 and SVGIG is the CDR2. TCRbeta CDR3 regions were amplified from genomic DNA by means of the immunoSEQ Assay, a bias-controlled multiplex PCR. From the authors' description of their analysis: Nucleated cell counts per sample were estimated from amplification of reference gene primers within the assay. Sequence reads were collapsed and filtered to measure the absolute abundance of every unique TCRbeta CDR3 rearrangement. For each sample, productive Simpson clonality was calculated by taking the square root of Simpson's diversity index across productive rearrangements. TCRdb stores this immuneACCESS table with in-frame sequences only. Part of the clones is absent; in the studies checked, under half of the shortfall reflects unresolved V genes, and no reason is known for the rest. The DNA gave D and trimming, while V, J and clone size come from that table. In this sample the table shows some 120,000 clones, approximately 84% of which occur a single time. The leading ten clones occupy around 20% of the sample.

The data originate from a study of blood T cell repertoires in COVID-19 (dated by TCRdb to about 2020). About the full investigation: Samples from collaborators originated in the United States, Italy and Spain and spanned both the acute and convalescent phases of COVID-19. The material from the prospective study consisted of cDNA or gDNA derived from T cells, B-cell-depleted T cells, or PBMCs. Samples were obtained from the ongoing ImmuneRACE study (first 160 participants) and from about 1,300 subjects provided by 6 global collaborators. The repertoires were released in a freely available public database meant as a resource for research on the immune response to SARS-CoV-2. Subjects who had been exposed to COVID-19, were actively infected with it, or had recovered from it provided the deeply sampled blood TCRbeta repertoires that made up the dataset. Nearly every sample came with metadata listing a de-identified subject ID, COVID-19 status, age in years and sex. Where available, HLA class I and class II types were obtained from metadata supplied by the sample provider rather than from assay-based typing. Summary of the overall study and its limitations: How much clinical and demographic metadata was included differed by source and by participant, and the metadata was provided uncurated.

Another Seattle source contributed samples from volunteer blood donors who had recovered from COVID-19. The collaborating institutions used their own protocols to collect whole blood in K2EDTA tubes. For TCRbeta analysis, collaborators shipped samples in one of three forms: frozen whole blood, isolated PBMCs, or DNA extracted from either of those sample types. Input material: peripheral blood. The chain is made from TRBV30 and TRBJ2-3; 13 central bases correspond to TRBD2. The TCR was taken from a woman in her forties or fifties who had recovered from COVID-19. The nucleotide sequence reads as follows: TGTGCCTGGACAGGGACTAGCGGGACCTTTGATACGCAGTATTTT. It specifies CAWTGTSGTFDTQYF.